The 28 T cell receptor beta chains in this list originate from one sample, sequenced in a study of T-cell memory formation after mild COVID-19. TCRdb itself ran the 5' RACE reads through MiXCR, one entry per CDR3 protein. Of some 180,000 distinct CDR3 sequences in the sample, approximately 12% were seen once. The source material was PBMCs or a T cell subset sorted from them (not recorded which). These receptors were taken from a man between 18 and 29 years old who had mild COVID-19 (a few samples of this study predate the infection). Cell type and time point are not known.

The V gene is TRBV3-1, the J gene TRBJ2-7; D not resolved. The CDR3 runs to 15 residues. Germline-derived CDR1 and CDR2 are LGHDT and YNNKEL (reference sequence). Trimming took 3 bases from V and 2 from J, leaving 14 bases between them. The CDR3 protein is CASSQQPGSPYEQYV. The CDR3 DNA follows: TGTGCCAGCAGCCAGCAGCCCGGCAGCCCCTACGAGCAGTACGTC.

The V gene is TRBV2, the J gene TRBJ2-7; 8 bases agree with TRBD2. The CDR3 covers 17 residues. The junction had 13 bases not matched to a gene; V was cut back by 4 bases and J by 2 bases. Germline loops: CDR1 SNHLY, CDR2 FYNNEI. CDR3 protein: CASSASRDRRGAYEQYF. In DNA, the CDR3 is TGTGCCAGCAGTGCTTCCCGCGATAGGCGGGGGGCCTACGAGCAGTACTTC.

CDR3 DNA sequence: TGTGCCAGCAGACCCCCAGGGGGAGGATGGCCCCAGCATTTT. This encodes CASRPPGGGWPQHF. The rearrangement links TRBV9 to TRBJ1-5; 7 bases line up with TRBD1. The CDR3 contains 14 residues. V dropped 5 bases and J dropped 9; count of bases not matched to a gene: 11. CDR1 and CDR2 (germline): SGDLS, YYNGEE.

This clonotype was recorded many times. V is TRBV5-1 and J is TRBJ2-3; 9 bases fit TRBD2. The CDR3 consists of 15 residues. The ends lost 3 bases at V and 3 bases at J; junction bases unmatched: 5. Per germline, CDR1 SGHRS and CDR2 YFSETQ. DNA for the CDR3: TGCGCCAGCAGCTCCGGCGGGGGGGCGACAGATACGCAGTATTTT. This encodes CASSSGGGATDTQYF.

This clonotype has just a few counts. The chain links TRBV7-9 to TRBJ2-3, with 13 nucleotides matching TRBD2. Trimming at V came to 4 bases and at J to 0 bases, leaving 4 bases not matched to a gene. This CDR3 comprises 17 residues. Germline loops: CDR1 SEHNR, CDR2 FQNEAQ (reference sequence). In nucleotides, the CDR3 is TGTGCCAGCAGCTCGACTAGCGGGGGGCCGAGCACAGATACGCAGTATTTT. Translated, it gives CASSSTSGGPSTDTQYF.

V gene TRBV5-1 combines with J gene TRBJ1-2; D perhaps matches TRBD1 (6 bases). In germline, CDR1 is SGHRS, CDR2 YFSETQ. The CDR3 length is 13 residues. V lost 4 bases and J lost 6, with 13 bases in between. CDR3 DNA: TGCGCCAGCAGCCCACAGGGTACAGATGGCTACACCTTC. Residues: CASSPQGTDGYTF.

In DNA, the CDR3 is TGTGCCAGCGCCCTAGCGGGGGTCACAGATACGCAGTATTTT. Its protein is CASALAGVTDTQYF. The rearrangement links TRBV9 to TRBJ2-3; 10 bases align to TRBD2. There are 14 residues in the CDR3. Germline assignment: CDR1 SGDLS and CDR2 YYNGEE. J gave up 2 bases and V 7 bases, and 4 bases lay outside the gene matches.

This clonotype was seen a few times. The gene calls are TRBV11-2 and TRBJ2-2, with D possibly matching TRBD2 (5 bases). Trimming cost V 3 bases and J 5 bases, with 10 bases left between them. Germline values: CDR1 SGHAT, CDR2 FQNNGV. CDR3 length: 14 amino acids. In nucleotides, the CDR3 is TGTGCCAGCAGCTTGGGAAGGGAGACCGGGGAGCTGTTTTTT. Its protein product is CASSLGRETGELFF.

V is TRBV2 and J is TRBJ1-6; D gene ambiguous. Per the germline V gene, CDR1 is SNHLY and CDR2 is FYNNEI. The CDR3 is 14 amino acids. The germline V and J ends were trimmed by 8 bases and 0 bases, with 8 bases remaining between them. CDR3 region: CASGRYSYNSPLHF. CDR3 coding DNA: TGTGCCAGCGGGCGATACTCCTATAATTCACCCCTCCACTTT. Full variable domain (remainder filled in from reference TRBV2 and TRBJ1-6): EPEVTQTPSHQVTQMGQEVILRCVPISNHLYFYWYRQILGQKVEFLVSFYNNEISEKSEIFDDQFSVERPDGSNFTLKIRSTKLEDSAMYFCASGRYSYNSPLHFGNGTRLTVT.

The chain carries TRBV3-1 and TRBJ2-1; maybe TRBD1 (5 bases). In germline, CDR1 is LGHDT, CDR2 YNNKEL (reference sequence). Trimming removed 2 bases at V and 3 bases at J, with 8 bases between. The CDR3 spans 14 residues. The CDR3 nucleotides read TGTGCCAGCAGCCAATTCGGACACTACAATGAGCAGTTCTTC. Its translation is CASSQFGHYNEQFF.

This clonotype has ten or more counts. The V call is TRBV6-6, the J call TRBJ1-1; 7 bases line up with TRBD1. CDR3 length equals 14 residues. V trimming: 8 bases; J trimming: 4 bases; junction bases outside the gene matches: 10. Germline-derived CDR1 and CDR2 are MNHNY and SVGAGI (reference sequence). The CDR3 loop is CASEGADLATEAFF. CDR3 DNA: TGTGCCAGCGAGGGGGCGGATTTGGCCACTGAAGCTTTCTTT.

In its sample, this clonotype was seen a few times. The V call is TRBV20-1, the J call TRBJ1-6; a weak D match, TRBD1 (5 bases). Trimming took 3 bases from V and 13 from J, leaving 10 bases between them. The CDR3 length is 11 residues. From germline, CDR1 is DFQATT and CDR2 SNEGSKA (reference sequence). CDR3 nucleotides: TGCAGTGCTAGGACCCAGGGTCCCCTCCACTTT. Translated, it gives CSARTQGPLHF.

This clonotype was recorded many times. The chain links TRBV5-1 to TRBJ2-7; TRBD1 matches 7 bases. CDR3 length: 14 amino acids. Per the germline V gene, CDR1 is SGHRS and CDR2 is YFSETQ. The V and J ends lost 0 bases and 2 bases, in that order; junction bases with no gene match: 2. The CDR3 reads CASSLGDSPYEQYF. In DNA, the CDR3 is TGCGCCAGCAGCTTGGGGGACAGCCCCTACGAGCAGTACTTC.

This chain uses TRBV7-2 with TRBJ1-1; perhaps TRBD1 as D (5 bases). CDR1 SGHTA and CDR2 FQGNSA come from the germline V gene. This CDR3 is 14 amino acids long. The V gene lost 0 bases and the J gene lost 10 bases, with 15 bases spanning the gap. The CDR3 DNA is TGTGCCAGCAGCTTAGCGTGGGGCCCGGGGGGAGCTTTCTTT. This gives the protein CASSLAWGPGGAFF.

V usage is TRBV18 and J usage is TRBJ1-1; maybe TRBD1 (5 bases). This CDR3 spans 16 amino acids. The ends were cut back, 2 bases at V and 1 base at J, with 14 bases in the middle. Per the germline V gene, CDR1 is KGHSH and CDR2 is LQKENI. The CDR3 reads CASSPRIGRENTEAFF. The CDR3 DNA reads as TGTGCCAGCTCACCAAGAATCGGCAGGGAGAACACTGAAGCTTTCTTT.

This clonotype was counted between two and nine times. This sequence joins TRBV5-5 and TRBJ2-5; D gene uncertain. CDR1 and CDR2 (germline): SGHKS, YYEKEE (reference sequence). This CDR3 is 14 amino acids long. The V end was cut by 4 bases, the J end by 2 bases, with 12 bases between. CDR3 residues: CASSLLGSQETQYF. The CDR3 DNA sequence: TGTGCCAGCAGCCTGCTAGGATCTCAAGAGACCCAGTACTTC.

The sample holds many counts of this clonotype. DNA of the CDR3: TGTGCCAGCAGTTACACGGACAGGGGGCTTCAGCCCCAGCATTTT. It is translated as CASSYTDRGLQPQHF. The chain is built from TRBV6-2 or TRBV6-3 and TRBJ1-5; 11 bases match TRBD1. From germline, CDR1 is MNHEY and CDR2 SVGEGT. Germline trimming cut 2 bases from V and 6 bases from J; bases unmatched to any gene: 3. There are 15 residues in the CDR3.

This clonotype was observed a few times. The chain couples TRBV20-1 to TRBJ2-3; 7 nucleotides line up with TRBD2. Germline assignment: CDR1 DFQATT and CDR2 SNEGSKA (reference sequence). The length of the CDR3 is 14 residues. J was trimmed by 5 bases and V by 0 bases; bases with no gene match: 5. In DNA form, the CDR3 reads TGCAGTGCTAGAGATGCGGGGGTTGGAGATACGCAGTATTTT. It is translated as CSARDAGVGDTQYF.

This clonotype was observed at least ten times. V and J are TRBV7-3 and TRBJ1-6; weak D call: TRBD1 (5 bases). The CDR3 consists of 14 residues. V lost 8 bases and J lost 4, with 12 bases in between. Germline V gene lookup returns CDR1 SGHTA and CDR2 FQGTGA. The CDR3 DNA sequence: TGTGCCAGCTCCTTGGCAGGGTATAATTCACCCCTCCACTTT. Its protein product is CASSLAGYNSPLHF.

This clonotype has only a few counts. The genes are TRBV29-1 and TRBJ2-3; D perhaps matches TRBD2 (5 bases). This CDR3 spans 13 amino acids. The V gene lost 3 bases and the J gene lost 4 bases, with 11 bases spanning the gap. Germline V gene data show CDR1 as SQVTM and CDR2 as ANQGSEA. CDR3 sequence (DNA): TGCAGCGTTGATACTAGTACGTCAGATACGCAGTATTTT. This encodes CSVDTSTSDTQYF.

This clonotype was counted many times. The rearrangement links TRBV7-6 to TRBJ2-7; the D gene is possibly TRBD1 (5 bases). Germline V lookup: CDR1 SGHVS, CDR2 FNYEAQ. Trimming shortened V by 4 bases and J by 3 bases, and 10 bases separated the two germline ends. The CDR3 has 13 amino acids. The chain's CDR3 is CASSSTTGYEQYF. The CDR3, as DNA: TGTGCCAGCAGCTCCACAACAGGCTACGAGCAGTACTTC.

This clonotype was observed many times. For the CDR3, the DNA is TGTGCCAGCAGCTCTGGGGGTGGCGAGCAGTACGTC. It yields the protein CASSSGGGEQYV. The rearrangement uses TRBV6-5 and TRBJ2-7, with D possibly being TRBD1 or TRBD2 (5 bases each). Trimming removed 6 bases from V and 6 bases from J, with 12 bases in between. CDR3 length: 12 amino acids. Germline V CDR1 and CDR2: MNHEY, SVGAGI.

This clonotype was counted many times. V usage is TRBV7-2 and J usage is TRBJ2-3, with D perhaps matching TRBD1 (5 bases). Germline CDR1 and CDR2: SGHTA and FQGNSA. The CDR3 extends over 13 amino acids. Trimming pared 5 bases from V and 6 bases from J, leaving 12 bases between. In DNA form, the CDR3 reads TGTGCCAGCAGCCCAGGGTTTGTGGATACGCAGTATTTT. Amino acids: CASSPGFVDTQYF.

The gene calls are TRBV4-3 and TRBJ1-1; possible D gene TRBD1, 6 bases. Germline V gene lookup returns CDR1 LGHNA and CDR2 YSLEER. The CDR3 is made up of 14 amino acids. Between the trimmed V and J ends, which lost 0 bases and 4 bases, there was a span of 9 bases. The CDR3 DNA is TGCGCCAGCAGCCAAGAACCAGGGGCCACTGAAGCTTTCTTT. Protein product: CASSQEPGATEAFF.

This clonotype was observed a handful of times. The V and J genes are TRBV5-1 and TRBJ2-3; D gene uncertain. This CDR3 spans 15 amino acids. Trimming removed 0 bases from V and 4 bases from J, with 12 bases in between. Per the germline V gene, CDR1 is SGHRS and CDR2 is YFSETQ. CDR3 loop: CASSLDQALADTQYF. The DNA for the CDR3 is TGCGCCAGCAGCTTGGACCAAGCCCTCGCAGATACGCAGTATTTT.

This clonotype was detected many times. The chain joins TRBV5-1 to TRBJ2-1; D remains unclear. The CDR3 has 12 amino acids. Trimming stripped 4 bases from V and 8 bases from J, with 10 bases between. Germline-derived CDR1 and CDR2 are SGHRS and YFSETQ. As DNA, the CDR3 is TGCGCCAGCAGCCACGCGTGGGATGAGCAGTTCTTC. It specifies CASSHAWDEQFF.

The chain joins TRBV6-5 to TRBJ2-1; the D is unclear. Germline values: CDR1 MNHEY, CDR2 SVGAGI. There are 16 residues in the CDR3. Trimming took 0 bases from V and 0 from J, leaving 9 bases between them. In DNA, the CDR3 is TGTGCCAGCAGTTACTCTCCAAAAAGCTCCTACAATGAGCAGTTCTTC. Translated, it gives CASSYSPKSSYNEQFF.

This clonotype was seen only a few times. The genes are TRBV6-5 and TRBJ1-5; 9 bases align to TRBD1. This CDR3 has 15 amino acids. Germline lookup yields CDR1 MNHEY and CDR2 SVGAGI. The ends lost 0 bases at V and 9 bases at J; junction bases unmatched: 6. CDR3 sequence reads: CASSYSPGQGWPQHF. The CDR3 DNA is TGTGCCAGCAGTTACTCGCCGGGACAGGGTTGGCCCCAGCATTTT.